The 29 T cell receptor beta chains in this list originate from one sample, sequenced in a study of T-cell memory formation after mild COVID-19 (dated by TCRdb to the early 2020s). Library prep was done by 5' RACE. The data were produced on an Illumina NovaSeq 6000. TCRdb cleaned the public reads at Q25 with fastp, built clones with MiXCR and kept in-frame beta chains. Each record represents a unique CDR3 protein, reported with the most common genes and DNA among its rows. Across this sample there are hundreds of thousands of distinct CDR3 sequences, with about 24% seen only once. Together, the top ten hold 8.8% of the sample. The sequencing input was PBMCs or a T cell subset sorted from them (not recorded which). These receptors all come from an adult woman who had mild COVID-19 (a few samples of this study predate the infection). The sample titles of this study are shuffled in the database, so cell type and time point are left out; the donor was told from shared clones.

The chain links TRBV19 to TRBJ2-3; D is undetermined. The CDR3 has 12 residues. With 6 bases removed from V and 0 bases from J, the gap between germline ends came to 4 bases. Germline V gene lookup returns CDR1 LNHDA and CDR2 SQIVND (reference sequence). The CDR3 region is CASRGSTDTQYF. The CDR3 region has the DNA TGTGCCAGTAGAGGGAGCACAGATACGCAGTATTTT. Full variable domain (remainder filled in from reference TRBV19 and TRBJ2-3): DGGITQSPKYLFRKEGQNVTLSCEQNLNHDAMYWYRQDPGQGLRLIYYSQIVNDFQKGDIAEGYSVSREKKESFPLTVTSAQKNPTAFYLCASRGSTDTQYFGPGTRLTVL.

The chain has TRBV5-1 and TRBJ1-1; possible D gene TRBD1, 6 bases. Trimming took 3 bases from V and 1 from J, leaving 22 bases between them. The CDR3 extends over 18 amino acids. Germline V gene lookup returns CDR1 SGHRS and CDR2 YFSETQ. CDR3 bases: TGCGCCAGCAGCTCGCGGGGGGCAGGTGCTAACCCGAACACTGAAGCTTTCTTT. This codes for CASSSRGAGANPNTEAFF.

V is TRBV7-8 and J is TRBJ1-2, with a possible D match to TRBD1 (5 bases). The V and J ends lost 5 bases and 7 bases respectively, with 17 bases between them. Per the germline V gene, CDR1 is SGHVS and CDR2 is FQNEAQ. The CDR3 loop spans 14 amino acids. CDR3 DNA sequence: TGTGCCAGCAGCCCTGGTAGGGGAAGTCGTGGCTACACCTTC. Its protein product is CASSPGRGSRGYTF.

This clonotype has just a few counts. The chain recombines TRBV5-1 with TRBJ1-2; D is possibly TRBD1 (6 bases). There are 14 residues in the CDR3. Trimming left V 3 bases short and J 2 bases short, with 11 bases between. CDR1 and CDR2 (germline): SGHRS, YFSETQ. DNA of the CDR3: TGCGCCAGCAGCTCAAAGGACAGCAACTATGGCTACACCTTC. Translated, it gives CASSSKDSNYGYTF.

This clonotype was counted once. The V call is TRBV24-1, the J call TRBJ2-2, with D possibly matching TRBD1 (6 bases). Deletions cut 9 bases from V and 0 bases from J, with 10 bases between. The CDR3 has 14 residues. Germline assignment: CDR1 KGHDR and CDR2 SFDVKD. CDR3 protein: CATQDSANTGELFF. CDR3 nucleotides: TGTGCCACCCAGGACAGCGCGAACACCGGGGAGCTGTTTTTT.

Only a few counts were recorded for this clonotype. This chain's CDR3 is CASRFRQGVYEQYF. CDR3 coding DNA: TGTGCCAGCAGGTTCCGACAGGGGGTCTACGAGCAGTACTTC. This sequence joins TRBV6-5 and TRBJ2-7; 9 bases match TRBD1. Per the germline V gene, CDR1 is MNHEY and CDR2 is SVGAGI. The CDR3 contains 14 residues. The J segment lost 3 bases and the V segment lost 6 bases, leaving 6 bases of the junction unmatched.

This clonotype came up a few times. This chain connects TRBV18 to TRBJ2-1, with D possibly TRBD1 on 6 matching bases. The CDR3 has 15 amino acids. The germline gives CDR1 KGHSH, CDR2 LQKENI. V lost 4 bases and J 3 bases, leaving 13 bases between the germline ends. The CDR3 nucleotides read TGTGCCAGCTCACGAGGGGGTTTCGGCTACAATGAGCAGTTCTTC. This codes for CASSRGGFGYNEQFF.

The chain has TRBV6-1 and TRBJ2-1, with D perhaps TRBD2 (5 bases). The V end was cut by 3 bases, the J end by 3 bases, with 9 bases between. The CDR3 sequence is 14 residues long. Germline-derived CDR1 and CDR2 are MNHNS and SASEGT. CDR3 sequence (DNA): TGTGCCAGCAGTGATCACGGGAACTACAATGAGCAGTTCTTC. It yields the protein CASSDHGNYNEQFF.

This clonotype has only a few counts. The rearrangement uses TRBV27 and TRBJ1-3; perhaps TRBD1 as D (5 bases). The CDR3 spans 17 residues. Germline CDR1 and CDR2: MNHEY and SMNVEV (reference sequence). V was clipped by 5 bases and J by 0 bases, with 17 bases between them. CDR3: CASSPQAGRSSGNTIYF. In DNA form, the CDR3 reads TGTGCCAGCAGTCCCCAAGCGGGACGCAGCTCTGGAAACACCATATATTTT.

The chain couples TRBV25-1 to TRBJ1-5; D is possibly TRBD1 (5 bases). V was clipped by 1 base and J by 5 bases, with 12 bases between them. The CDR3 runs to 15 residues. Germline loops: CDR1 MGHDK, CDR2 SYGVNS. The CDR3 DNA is TGTGCCAGCAGTGAATGGGGGAAAGGCCATCAGCCCCAGCATTTT. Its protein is CASSEWGKGHQPQHF.

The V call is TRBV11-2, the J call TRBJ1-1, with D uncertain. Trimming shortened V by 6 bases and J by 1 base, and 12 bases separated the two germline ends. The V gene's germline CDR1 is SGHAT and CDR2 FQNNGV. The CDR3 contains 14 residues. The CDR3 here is CASSLGFQNTEAFF. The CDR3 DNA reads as TGTGCCAGCAGTCTAGGGTTCCAGAACACTGAAGCTTTCTTT.

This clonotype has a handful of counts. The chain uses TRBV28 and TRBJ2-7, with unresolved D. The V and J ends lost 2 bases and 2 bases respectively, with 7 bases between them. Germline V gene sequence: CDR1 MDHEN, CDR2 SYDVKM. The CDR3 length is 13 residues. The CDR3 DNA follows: TGTGCCAGCAGTTTAGAGGCTCCCTACGAGCAGTACTTC. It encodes CASSLEAPYEQYF.

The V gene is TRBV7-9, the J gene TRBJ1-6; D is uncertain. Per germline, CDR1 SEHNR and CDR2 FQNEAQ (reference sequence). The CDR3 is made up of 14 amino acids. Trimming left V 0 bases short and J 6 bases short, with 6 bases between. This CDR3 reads CASSLANSNSPLHF. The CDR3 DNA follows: TGTGCCAGCAGCTTAGCCAACTCTAATTCACCCCTCCACTTT. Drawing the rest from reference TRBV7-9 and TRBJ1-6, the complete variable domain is DTGVSQNPRHKITKRGQNVTFRCDPISEHNRLYWYRQTLGQGPEFLTYFQNEAQLEKSRLLSDRFSAERPKGSFSTLEIQRTEQGDSAMYLCASSLANSNSPLHFGNGTRLTVT.

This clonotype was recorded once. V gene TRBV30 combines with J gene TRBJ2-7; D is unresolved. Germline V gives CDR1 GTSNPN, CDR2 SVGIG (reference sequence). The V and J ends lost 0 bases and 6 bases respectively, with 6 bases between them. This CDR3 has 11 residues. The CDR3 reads CAWSVSAEQYF. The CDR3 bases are TGTGCCTGGAGTGTATCTGCCGAGCAGTACTTC.

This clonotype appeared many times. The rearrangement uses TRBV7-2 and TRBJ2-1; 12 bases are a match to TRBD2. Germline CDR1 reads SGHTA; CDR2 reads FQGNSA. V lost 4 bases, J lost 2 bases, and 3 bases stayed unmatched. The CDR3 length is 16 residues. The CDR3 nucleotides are TGTGCCAGCAGCTCTAGACTAGCGGGGGCCTACAATGAGCAGTTCTTC. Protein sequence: CASSSRLAGAYNEQFF. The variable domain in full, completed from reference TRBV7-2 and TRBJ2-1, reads GAGVSQSPSNKVTEKGKDVELRCDPISGHTALYWYRQSLGQGLEFLIYFQGNSAPDKSGLPSDRFSAERTGGSVSTLTIQRTQQEDSAVYLCASSSRLAGAYNEQFFGPGTRLTVL.

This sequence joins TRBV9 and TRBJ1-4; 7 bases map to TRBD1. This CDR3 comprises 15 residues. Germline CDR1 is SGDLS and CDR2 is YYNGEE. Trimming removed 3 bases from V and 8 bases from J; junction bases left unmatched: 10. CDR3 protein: CASSERQGGLEKLFF. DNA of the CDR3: TGTGCCAGCAGCGAACGACAGGGAGGTTTGGAAAAACTGTTTTTT.

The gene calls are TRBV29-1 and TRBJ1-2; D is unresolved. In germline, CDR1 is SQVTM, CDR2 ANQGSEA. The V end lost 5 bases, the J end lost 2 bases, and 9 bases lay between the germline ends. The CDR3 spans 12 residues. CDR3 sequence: CSVSQRNYGYTF. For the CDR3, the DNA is TGCAGCGTTAGTCAAAGGAACTATGGCTACACCTTC.

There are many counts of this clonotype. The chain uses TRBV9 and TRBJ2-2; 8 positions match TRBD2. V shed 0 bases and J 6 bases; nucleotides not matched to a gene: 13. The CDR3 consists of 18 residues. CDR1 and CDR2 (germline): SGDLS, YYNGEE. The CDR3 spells CASSVAPGGDRRAGELFF. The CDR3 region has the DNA TGTGCCAGCAGCGTAGCTCCCGGGGGGGACCGTCGTGCCGGGGAGCTGTTTTTT. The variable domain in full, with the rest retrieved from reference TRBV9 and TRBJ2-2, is DSGVTQTPKHLITATGQRVTLRCSPRSGDLSVYWYQQSLDQGLQFLIQYYNGEERAKGNILERFSAQQFPDLHSELNLSSLELGDSALYFCASSVAPGGDRRAGELFFGEGSRLTVL.

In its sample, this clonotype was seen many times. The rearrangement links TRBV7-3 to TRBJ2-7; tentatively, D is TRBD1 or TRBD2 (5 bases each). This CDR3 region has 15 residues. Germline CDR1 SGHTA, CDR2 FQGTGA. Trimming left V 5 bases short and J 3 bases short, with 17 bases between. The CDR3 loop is CASSPQVGVVYEQYF. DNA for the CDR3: TGTGCCAGCAGCCCCCAGGTGGGGGTAGTCTACGAGCAGTACTTC.

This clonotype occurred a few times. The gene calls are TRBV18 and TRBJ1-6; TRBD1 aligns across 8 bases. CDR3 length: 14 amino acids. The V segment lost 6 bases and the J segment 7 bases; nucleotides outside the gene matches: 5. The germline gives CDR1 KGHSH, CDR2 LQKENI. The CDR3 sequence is CASSETGVNSPLHF. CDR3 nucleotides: TGTGCCAGCTCCGAGACAGGGGTGAATTCACCCCTCCACTTT.

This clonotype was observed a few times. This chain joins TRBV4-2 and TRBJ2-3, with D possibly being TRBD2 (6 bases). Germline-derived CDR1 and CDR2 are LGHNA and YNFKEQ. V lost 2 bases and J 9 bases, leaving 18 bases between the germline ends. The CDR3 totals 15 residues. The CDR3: CASSQHAGTPDTQYF. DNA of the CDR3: TGTGCCAGCAGCCAACACGCGGGGACCCCCGACACGCAGTATTTT.

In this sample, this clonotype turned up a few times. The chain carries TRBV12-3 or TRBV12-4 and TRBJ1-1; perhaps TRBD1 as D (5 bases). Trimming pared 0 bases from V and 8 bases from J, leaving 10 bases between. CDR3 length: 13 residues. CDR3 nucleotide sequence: TGTGCCAGCAGTTTAGCGGGGGTACCCGAAGCTTTCTTT. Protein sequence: CASSLAGVPEAFF.

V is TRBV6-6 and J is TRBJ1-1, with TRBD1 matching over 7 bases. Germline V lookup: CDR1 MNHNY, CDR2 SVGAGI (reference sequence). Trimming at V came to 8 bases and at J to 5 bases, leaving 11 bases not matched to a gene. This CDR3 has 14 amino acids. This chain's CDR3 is CASDRVRIRTEAFF. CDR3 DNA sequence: TGTGCCAGCGACAGGGTCCGGATAAGGACTGAAGCTTTCTTT.

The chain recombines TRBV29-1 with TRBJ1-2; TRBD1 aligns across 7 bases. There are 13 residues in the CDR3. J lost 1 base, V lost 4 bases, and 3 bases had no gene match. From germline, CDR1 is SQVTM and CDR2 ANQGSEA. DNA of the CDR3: TGCAGCGTTGCGGGGACAGATAACTATGGCTACACCTTC. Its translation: CSVAGTDNYGYTF.

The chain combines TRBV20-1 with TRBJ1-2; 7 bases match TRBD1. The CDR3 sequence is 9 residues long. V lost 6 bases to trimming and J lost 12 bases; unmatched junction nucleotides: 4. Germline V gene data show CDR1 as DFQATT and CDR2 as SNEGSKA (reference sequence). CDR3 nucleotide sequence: TGCAGTGCCGACAGGGTCCACACCTTC. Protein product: CSADRVHTF.

CDR3 nucleotides: TGTGCCATCAGTGAGGGTTGGCGGGAGCTCAACAATGAGCAGTTCTTC. Protein: CAISEGWRELNNEQFF. The chain uses TRBV10-3 and TRBJ2-1; 7 bases are shared with TRBD2. The trim removed 2 bases at V and 5 bases at J, leaving 9 bases unmatched. This CDR3 has 16 residues. The V gene's germline CDR1 is ENHRY and CDR2 SYGVKD.

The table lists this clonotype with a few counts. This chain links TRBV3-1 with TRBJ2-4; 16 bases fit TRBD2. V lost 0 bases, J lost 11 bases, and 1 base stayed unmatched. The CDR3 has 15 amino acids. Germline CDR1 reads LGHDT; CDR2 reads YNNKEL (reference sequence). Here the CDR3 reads CASSQEGLAGGVQYF. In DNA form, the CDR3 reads TGTGCCAGCAGCCAAGAGGGACTAGCGGGGGGGGTTCAGTACTTC.

The CDR3 nucleotides are TGTGCCAGCAGTTTAGCGATAGGGGGCGTTGGCTACACCTTC. Its translation: CASSLAIGGVGYTF. The J gene is TRBJ1-2, the V gene TRBV12-3 or TRBV12-4; 7 bases map to TRBD1. The V segment lost 0 bases and the J segment 7 bases; nucleotides outside the gene matches: 5. This CDR3 spans 14 amino acids.

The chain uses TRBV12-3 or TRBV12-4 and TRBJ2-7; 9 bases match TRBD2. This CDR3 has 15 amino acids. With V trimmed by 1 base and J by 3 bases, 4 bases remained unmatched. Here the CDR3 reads CASSLGLAGLYEQYF. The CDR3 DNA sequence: TGTGCCAGCAGTTTAGGGCTAGCGGGACTCTACGAGCAGTACTTC.